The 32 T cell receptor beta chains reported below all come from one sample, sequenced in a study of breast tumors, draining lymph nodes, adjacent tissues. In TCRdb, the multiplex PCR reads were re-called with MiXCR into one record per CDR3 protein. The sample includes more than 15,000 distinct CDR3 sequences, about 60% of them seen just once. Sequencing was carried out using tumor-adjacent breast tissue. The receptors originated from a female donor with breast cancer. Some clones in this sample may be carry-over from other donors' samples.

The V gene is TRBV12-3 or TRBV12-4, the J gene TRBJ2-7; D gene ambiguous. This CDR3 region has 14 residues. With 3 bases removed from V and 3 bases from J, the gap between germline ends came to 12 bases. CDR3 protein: CASSLGLGYYEQYF. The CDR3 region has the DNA TGTGCCAGCAGTTTGGGCCTGGGGTACTACGAGCAGTACTTC.

CDR3 coding DNA: TGTGCCAGCAGCAAGGCGGGGGGGAGCACAGATACGCAGTATTTT. The encoded protein is CASSKAGGSTDTQYF. The rearrangement joins TRBV9 to TRBJ2-3; the match to TRBD2 covers 9 bases. There are 15 residues in the CDR3. Unmatched junction bases numbered 3, after V lost 4 bases and J lost 0 bases. The germline V gene encodes CDR1 SGDLS and CDR2 YYNGEE.

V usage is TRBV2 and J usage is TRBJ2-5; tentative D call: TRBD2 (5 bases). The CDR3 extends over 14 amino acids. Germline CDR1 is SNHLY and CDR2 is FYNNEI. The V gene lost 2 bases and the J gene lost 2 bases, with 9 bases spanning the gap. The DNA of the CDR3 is TGTGCCAGCAGTGAAACGGGATATCAAGAGACCCAGTACTTC. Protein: CASSETGYQETQYF.

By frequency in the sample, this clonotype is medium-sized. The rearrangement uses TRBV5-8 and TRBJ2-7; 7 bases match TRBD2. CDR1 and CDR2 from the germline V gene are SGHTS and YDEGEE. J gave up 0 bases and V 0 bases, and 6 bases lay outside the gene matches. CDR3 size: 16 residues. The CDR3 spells CASSLGASGSSYEQYF. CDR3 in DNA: TGTGCCAGCAGCTTGGGGGCTAGCGGAAGCTCCTACGAGCAGTACTTC.

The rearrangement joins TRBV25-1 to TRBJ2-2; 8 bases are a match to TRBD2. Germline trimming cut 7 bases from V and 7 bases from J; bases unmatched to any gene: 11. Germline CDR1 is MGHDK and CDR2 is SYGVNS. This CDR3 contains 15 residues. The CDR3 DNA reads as TGTGCCAGCATGACCGGGACTAGTTTTTTCGGGGAGCTGTTTTTT. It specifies CASMTGTSFFGELFF.

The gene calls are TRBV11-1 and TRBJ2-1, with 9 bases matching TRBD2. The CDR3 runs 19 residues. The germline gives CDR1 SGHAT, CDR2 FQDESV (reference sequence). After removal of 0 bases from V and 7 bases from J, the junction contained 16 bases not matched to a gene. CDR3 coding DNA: TGTGCCAGCAGCTTAGCGATGAGGCTAGCGGGACCCCTAGCGAATGAGCAGTTCTTC. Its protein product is CASSLAMRLAGPLANEQFF.

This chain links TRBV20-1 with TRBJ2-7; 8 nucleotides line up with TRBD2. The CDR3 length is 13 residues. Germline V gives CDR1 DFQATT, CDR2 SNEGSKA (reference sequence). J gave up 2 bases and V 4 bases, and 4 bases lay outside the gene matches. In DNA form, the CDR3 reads TGCAGTGCTAATAGCGGGACGGCCTACGAGCAGTACTTC. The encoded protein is CSANSGTAYEQYF.

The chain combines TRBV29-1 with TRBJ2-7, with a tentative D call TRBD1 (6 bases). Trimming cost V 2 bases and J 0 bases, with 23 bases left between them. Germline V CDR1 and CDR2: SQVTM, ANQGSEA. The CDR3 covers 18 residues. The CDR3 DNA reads TGCAGCGTTGAAACCCCACGCCGAGACAGGCAGAGCTCCTACGAGCAGTACGTC. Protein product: CSVETPRRDRQSSYEQYV.

The DNA for the CDR3 is TGTGCCAGCAGTGGACACGTATCTACTGGAAACACCATATATTTT. Its translation: CASSGHVSTGNTIYF. This chain uses TRBV2 with TRBJ1-3; D is uncertain. This CDR3 comprises 15 residues. The V end was cut by 4 bases, the J end by 2 bases, with 12 bases between. Per germline, CDR1 SNHLY and CDR2 FYNNEI.

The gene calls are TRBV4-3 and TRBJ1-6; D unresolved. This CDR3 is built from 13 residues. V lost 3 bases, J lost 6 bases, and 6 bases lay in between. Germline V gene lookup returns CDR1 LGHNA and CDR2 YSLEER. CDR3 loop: CASSQVFNSPLHF. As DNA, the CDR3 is TGCGCCAGCAGCCAGGTCTTTAATTCACCCCTCCACTTT.

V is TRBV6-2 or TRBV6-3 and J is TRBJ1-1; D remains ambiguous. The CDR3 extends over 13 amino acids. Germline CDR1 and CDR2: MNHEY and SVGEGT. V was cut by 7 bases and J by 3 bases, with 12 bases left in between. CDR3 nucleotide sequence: TGTGCCAGCAAAACCCTTCGAGACACTGAAGCTTTCTTT. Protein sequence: CASKTLRDTEAFF.

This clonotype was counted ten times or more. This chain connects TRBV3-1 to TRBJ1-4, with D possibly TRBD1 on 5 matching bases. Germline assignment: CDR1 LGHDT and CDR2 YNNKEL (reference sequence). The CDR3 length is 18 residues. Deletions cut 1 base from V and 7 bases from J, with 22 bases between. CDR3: CASSQGNPRGQGGEKLFF. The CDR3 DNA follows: TGTGCCAGCAGCCAAGGCAACCCCCGAGGGCAGGGTGGTGAAAAACTGTTTTTT.

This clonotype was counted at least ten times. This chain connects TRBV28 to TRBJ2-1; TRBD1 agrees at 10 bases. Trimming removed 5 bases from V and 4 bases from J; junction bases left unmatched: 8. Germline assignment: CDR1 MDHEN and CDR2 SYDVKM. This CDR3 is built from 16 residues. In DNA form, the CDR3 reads TGTGCCAGCAGTCTCATCCCGGGACAGGGGTACAATGAGCAGTTCTTC. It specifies CASSLIPGQGYNEQFF. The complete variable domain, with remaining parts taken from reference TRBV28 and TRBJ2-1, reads DVKVTQSSRYLVKRTGEKVFLECVQDMDHENMFWYRQDPGLGLRLIYFSYDVKMKEKGDIPEGYSVSREKKERFSLILESASTNQTSMYLCASSLIPGQGYNEQFFGPGTRLTVL.

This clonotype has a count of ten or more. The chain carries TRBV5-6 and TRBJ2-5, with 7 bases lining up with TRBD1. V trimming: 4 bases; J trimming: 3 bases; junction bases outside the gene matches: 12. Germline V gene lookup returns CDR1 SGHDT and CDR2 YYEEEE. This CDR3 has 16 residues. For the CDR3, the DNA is TGTGCCAGCAGCCACAGGGGTCACTCCTATGAAGAGACCCAGTACTTC. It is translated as CASSHRGHSYEETQYF.

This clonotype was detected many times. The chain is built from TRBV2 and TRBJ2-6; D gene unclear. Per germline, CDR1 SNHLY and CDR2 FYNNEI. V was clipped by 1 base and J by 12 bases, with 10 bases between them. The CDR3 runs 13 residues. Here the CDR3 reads CASSEGRFSVLTF. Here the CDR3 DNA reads TGTGCCAGCAGTGAAGGCCGGTTCAGCGTCCTGACTTTC.

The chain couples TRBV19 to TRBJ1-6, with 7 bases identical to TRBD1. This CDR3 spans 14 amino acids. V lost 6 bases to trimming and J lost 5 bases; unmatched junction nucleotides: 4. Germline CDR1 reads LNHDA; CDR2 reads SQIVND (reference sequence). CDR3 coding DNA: TGTGCCAGTAGATCGGGACAGAATAATTCACCCCTCCACTTT. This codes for CASRSGQNNSPLHF.

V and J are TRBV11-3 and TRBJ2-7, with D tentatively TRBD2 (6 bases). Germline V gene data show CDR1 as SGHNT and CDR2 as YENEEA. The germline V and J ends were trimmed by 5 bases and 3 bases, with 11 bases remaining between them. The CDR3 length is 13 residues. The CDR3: CASSPSASYEQYV. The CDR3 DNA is TGTGCCAGCAGCCCTAGCGCGAGCTACGAGCAGTACGTC.

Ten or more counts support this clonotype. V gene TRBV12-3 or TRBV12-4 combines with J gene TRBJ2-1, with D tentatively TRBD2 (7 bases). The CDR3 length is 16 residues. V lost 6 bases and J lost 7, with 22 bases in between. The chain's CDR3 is CASSFRLGGPGNEQFF. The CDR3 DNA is TGTGCCAGCAGCTTCCGTCTGGGGGGGCCGGGGAATGAGCAGTTCTTC.

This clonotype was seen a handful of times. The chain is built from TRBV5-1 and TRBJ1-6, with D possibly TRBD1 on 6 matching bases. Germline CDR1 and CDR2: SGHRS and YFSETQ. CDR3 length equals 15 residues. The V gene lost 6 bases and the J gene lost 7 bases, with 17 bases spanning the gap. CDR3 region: CASTVGHGGNSPLHF. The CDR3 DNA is TGCGCCAGCACCGTGGGACACGGGGGAAATTCACCCCTCCACTTT.

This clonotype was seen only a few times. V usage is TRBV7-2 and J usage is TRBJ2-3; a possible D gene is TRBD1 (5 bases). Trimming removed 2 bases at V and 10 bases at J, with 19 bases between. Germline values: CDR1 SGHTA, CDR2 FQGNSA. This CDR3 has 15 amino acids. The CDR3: CASSLRGMGRQAQYF. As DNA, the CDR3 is TGTGCCAGCAGCTTAAGGGGTATGGGCAGACAAGCGCAGTATTTT. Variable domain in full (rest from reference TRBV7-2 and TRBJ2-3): GAGVSQSPSNKVTEKGKDVELRCDPISGHTALYWYRQSLGQGLEFLIYFQGNSAPDKSGLPSDRFSAERTGGSVSTLTIQRTQQEDSAVYLCASSLRGMGRQAQYFGPGTRLTVL.

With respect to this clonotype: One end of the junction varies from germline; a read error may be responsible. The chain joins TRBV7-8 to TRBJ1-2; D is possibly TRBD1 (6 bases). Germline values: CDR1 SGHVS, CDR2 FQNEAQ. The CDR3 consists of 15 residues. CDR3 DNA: TGTGCCAGCAGCTTGGGGTGGGGGCACAACTATGGCTACCCCTTC. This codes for CASSLGWGHNYGYPF.

In nucleotides, the CDR3 is TGTGCCAGCAGGAATCAGGGATACGAGCAGTACTTC. This codes for CASRNQGYEQYF. V usage is TRBV6-1 and J usage is TRBJ2-7, with a weak D call TRBD1 (5 bases). V lost 6 bases and J lost 4, with 10 bases in between. Germline assignment: CDR1 MNHNS and CDR2 SASEGT. This CDR3 has 12 amino acids.

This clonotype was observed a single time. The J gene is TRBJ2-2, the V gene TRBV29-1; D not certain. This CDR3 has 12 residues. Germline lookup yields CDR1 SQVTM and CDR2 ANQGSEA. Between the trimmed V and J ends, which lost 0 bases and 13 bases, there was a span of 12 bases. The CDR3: CSVEDGRFRLFF. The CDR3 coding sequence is TGCAGCGTTGAAGATGGCCGGTTCAGGCTGTTTTTT.

The CDR3 DNA reads as TGCAGTGCTAGAGATTCTGGAAACACCATATATTTT. This gives the protein CSARDSGNTIYF. The V call is TRBV20-1, the J call TRBJ1-3; D is ambiguous. The CDR3 contains 12 residues. V was shortened by 0 bases and J by 1 base, with 1 base between the two germline ends. The germline CDR1 and CDR2 sequences are DFQATT and SNEGSKA (reference sequence).

The CDR3 sequence: CASSLESSYNSPLHF. In nucleotides, the CDR3 is TGTGCCAGCAGCTTAGAGAGCTCCTATAATTCACCCCTCCACTTT. The chain is built from TRBV7-9 and TRBJ1-6; D not resolved. Germline V gene lookup returns CDR1 SEHNR and CDR2 FQNEAQ (reference sequence). Trimming took 1 base from V and 0 from J, leaving 4 bases between them. The CDR3 is 15 residues long.

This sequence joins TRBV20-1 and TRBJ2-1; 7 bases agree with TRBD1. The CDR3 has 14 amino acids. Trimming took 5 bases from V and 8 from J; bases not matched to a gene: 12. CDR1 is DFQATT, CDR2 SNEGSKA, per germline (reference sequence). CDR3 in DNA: TGCAGTGCTCTGAATAATGAGGGGGCCTATGAGCAGTTCTTC. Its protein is CSALNNEGAYEQFF.

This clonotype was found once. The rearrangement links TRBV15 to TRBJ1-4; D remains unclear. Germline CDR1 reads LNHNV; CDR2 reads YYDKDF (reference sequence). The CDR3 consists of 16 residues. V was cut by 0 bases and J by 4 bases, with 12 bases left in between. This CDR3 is CATSRDWAGVNEKLFF. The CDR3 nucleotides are TGTGCCACCAGCAGAGATTGGGCCGGAGTTAATGAAAAACTGTTTTTT.

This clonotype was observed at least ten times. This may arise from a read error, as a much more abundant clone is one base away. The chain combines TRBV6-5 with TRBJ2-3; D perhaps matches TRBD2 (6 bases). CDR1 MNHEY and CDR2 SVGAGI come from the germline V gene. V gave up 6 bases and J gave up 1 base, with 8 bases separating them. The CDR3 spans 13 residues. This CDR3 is CASRPGGTDTQYF. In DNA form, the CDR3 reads TGTGCCAGCAGGCCGGGGGGCACAGATACGCAGTATTTT.

CDR3 loop: CASKKDRDGLSYEQYF. CDR3 bases: TGTGCCAGCAAAAAGGACAGGGACGGCCTCTCCTACGAGCAGTACTTC. This chain links TRBV2 with TRBJ2-7; 8 bases map to TRBD1. From germline, CDR1 is SNHLY and CDR2 FYNNEI. This CDR3 is 16 amino acids long. J was trimmed by 0 bases and V by 7 bases; bases with no gene match: 11.

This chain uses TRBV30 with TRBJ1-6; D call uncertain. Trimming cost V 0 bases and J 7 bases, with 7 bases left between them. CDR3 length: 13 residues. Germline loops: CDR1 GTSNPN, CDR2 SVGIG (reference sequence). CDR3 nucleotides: TGTGCCTGGAGTGTAGTGAGGAATTCACCCCTCCACTTT. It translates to CAWSVVRNSPLHF.

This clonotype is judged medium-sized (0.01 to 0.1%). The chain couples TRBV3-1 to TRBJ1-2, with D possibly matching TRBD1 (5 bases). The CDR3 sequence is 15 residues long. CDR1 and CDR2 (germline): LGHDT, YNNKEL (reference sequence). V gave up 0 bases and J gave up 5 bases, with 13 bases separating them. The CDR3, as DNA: TGTGCCAGCAGCCAAGATGGTGCAGGGTCATATGGCTACACCTTC. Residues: CASSQDGAGSYGYTF.

Here the CDR3 reads CASSGVSGANVLTF. The CDR3 DNA reads TGCGCCAGCAGCGGGGTCTCTGGGGCCAACGTCCTGACTTTC. V gene TRBV4-3 combines with J gene TRBJ2-6; D unresolved. The CDR3 loop spans 14 amino acids. From germline, CDR1 is LGHNA and CDR2 YSLEER. V was trimmed by 5 bases and J by 0 bases, leaving 5 bases between them.